This T cell receptor (beta chain) was recovered during a study of blood T cell repertoires in COVID-19. Study-level background: The samples span acute and convalescent COVID-19 from the United States, Italy and Spain. PBMCs, B-cell-depleted T cells, or T cells were the source of the cDNA or gDNA that made up the material.

As processed by the authors: Quantification of nucleated cells was approximated via reference gene primer amplification. Produced via immunoSEQ multiplex PCR; TCRdb's table is partial and in-frame only. V and J calls and clone size are as listed in that table; D and trimming were resolved from the DNA. The sample comprises fewer than 70,000 clones, over 75% of which are singletons, and roughly 9.2% rests with the top ten. V lost 6 bases and J 1 base, leaving 9 bases between the germline ends. This CDR3 comprises 13 residues. The germline V gene encodes CDR1 WNHNN and CDR2 SYGVQD (reference sequence).

The TCR originated in a woman older than 75 with active COVID-19. The specimen sequenced was peripheral blood. The chain joins TRBV10-1 to TRBJ2-5, with D possibly TRBD2 on 6 matching bases. CDR3 protein: CASSGLIQETQYF. The CDR3 coding sequence is TGCGCCAGCAGCGGACTAATCCAAGAGACCCAGTACTTC.